The clone carrying this TCR beta chain came up a few times. What it recognizes is unknown. With V trimmed by 5 bases and J by 5 bases, 19 bases remained unmatched. Germline values: CDR1 MNHEY, CDR2 SMNVEV (reference sequence). This CDR3 has 19 amino acids. The PCR had 60 Vbeta and 13 Jbeta primers. TCRdb keeps only in-frame clones here, not all; method: immunoSEQ multiplex PCR. The sample has 55,000 to 65,000 clones, approximately 80% seen once. This specimen comes from a study of cytomegalovirus exposure and HLA in healthy donors. Whole-study context: Earlier findings included nearly 120 million unique TCR beta sequences obtained from 150 million to 200 million T cells.

Study findings and constraints: Most of the TCR beta V segments (in an earlier analysis) were productive either about 90% or about 30% of the time.

The receptor was derived from a woman aged 40 to 50 in good health and CMV-seropositive. The V and J genes are TRBV27 and TRBJ1-1; TRBD1 matches at 11 bases. Sequenced: PBMCs. The CDR3 nucleotides read TGTGCCAGCAGTGCTCGTTCACTTGGGTATGGGACAGGGGGGACTGAAGCTTTCTTT. Its translation: CASSARSLGYGTGGTEAFF.